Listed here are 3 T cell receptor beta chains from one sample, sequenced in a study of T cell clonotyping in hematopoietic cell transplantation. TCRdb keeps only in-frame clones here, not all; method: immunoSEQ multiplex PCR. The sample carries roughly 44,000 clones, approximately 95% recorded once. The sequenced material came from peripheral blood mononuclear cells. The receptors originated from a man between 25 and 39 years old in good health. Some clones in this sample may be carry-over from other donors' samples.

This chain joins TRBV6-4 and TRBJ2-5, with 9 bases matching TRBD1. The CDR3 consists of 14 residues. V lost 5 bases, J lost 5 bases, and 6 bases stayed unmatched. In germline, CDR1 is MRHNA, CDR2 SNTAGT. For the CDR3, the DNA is TGTGCCAGCAGTCCTACAGGGGGCCGTGAGACCCAGTACTTC. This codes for CASSPTGGRETQYF.

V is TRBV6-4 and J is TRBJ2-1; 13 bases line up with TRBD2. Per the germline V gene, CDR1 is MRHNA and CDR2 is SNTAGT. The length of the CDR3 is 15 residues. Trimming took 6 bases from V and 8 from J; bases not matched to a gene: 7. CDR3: CASSLTSGRVDEQFF. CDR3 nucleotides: TGTGCCAGCAGCCTAACTAGCGGGAGGGTTGATGAGCAGTTCTTC.

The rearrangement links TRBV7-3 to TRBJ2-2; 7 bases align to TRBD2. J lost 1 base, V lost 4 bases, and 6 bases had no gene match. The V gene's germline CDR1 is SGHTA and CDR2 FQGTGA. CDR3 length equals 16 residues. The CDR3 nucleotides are TGTGCCAGCAGCTCCCTCTCGGGGGGGAACACCGGGGAGCTGTTTTTT. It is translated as CASSSLSGGNTGELFF.